This is a list of T cell receptor beta chains from one sample in a study of Graves' ophthalmopathy and Graves' hyperthyroidism. TCRdb redid the calling of the multiplex PCR reads with MiXCR, one entry per CDR3 protein. The sample lists roughly 500,000 distinct CDR3 sequences, around an eighth occurring once. Sequencing was done on a sample of blood. These receptors came from a woman in her thirties with Graves' ophthalmopathy. Each CDR3 is given with its conserved first and last residue. D genes are given only for firm matches. Some rows have no size entry. The others give once, few or many, or a class for an expanded clone.

v_call	d_call	clone_size	j_call	cdr3_aa	cdr3_nt
TRBV6-1	.	many	TRBJ1-2	CASSERTNYGYTF	TGTGCCAGCAGTGAGCGTACCAACTATGGCTACACCTTC
TRBV5-1	.	.	TRBJ1-6	CASSSSRGVGSPLHF	TGCGCCAGCAGCTCTTCCAGGGGTGTAGGCTCACCCCTCCACTTT
TRBV20-1	TRBD2	.	TRBJ2-7	CSVASGRNEQYF	TGCAGTGTAGCTAGCGGGAGGAACGAGCAGTACTTC
TRBV6-1	.	many	TRBJ1-1	CASLPHGPTNTEAFF	TGTGCCAGCCTGCCCCATGGGCCCACGAACACTGAAGCTTTCTTT
TRBV7-3	TRBD1	many	TRBJ2-2	CASSLATGGWTGELFF	TGTGCCAGCAGCTTAGCCACAGGGGGGTGGACCGGGGAGCTGTTTTTT
TRBV20-1	.	many	TRBJ2-7	CSARDPGLQYEQYF	TGCAGTGCTAGAGACCCCGGACTGCAATACGAGCAGTACTTC
TRBV6-1	TRBD1	many	TRBJ2-7	CASREPGQLYEQYF	TGTGCCAGCAGGGAACCGGGACAGCTATACGAGCAGTACTTC
TRBV10-2	.	many	TRBJ1-5	CASSEFTVQPQHF	TGCGCCAGCAGTGAGTTCACAGTTCAGCCCCAGCATTTT
TRBV9	.	many	TRBJ1-1	CASSAVGPSTEAFF	TGTGCCAGCAGCGCTGTGGGACCGTCGACTGAAGCTTTCTTT
TRBV6-1	.	many	TRBJ2-2	CASSERGPLNTGELFF	TGTGCCAGCAGTGAACGGGGGCCCCTGAACACCGGGGAGCTGTTTTTT
TRBV4-2	.	.	TRBJ2-4	CASSQTDGLLAKNIKYF	TGTGCCAGCAGCCAAACCGACGGACTACTAGCCAAAAACATTAAGTACTTC
TRBV28	.	many	TRBJ2-7	CASRSWGPTYEQYF	TGTGCCAGCAGGTCGTGGGGGCCCACCTACGAGCAGTACTTC
TRBV28	TRBD2	many	TRBJ2-7	CASSTTGTSGTPYEQYF	TGTGCCAGCAGTACAACCGGGACTAGCGGGACGCCCTACGAGCAGTACTTC
TRBV29-1	.	.	TRBJ1-1	CSAVKGDGLMNTEAFF	TGCAGCGCCGTAAAAGGGGACGGTCTTATGAACACGGAAGCTTTCTTT
TRBV20-1	.	many	TRBJ2-7	CSASSARGAEQYF	TGCAGTGCTTCTAGCGCCCGAGGGGCCGAGCAGTACTTC
TRBV13	.	many	TRBJ1-1	CASQGHRRMNTEAFF	TGTGCCAGCCAGGGTCACCGAAGAATGAACACTGAAGCTTTCTTT
TRBV20-1	.	many	TRBJ1-1	CSARLAPLGTEAFF	TGCAGTGCTAGGTTGGCCCCCCTCGGCACTGAAGCTTTCTTT
TRBV28	.	many	TRBJ1-2	CASFQNYGYTF	TGTGCCAGCTTTCAAAACTATGGCTACACCTTC
TRBV25-1	TRBD2	many	TRBJ2-5	CASTRSTSGKETQYF	TGTGCCAGTACTAGGTCGACTAGCGGCAAAGAGACCCAGTACTTC
TRBV11-1	TRBD2	many	TRBJ2-7	CASSLEREGRYEQYF	TGTGCCAGCAGCTTAGAGCGGGAGGGCCGGTACGAGCAGTACTTC
TRBV6-5	.	many	TRBJ2-5	CASSYSIAVGKETQYF	TGTGCCAGCAGTTACTCGATAGCGGTTGGAAAAGAGACCCAGTACTTC
TRBV7-9	.	many	TRBJ1-1	CASWGSDTEAFF	TGTGCCAGCTGGGGCTCTGACACTGAAGCTTTCTTT
TRBV12-3/TRBV12-4	TRBD2	many	TRBJ2-3	CASSFRGGRTDTQYF	TGTGCCAGCAGTTTTCGGGGGGGGCGCACAGATACGCAGTATTTT
TRBV6-1	TRBD1	many	TRBJ1-1	CASATGGMNAFF	TGTGCCAGCGCCACAGGGGGTATGAACGCTTTCTTT
TRBV6-1	.	many	TRBJ1-2	CASYMFSNYGYTF	TGTGCCAGCTACATGTTTTCCAACTATGGCTACACCTTC
TRBV28	.	many	TRBJ1-5	CASSLSTGIGSLDQPQHF	TGTGCCAGCAGTTTATCCACAGGGATCGGGTCTTTGGATCAGCCCCAGCATTTT
TRBV19	.	many	TRBJ2-5	CASSITGGQETQYF	TGTGCCAGTAGTATTACCGGGGGGCAGGAGACCCAGTACTTC
TRBV6-5	.	many	TRBJ1-2	CASSYSGRGDYGYTF	TGTGCCAGCAGTTACTCCGGCAGGGGCGACTATGGCTACACCTTC
TRBV7-9	.	many	TRBJ1-3	CASIGFGNTIYF	TGTGCCAGCATAGGGTTTGGAAACACCATATATTTT
TRBV6-2/TRBV6-3	.	many	TRBJ1-1	CASSWRTEAFF	TGTGCCAGCAGTTGGCGGACTGAAGCTTTCTTT
TRBV28	.	many	TRBJ2-5	CASSLTPAQETQYF	TGTGCCAGCAGTTTAACTCCAGCCCAAGAGACCCAGTACTTC
TRBV7-6	.	many	TRBJ1-5	CASSLAVSGARNQPQHF	TGTGCCAGCAGCTTAGCGGTTTCGGGGGCGCGAAATCAGCCCCAGCATTTT
TRBV3-1	.	few	TRBJ1-1	CASSHVGWPNTEAFF	TGTGCCAGCAGCCACGTGGGATGGCCGAACACTGAAGCTTTCTTT
TRBV5-1	.	many	TRBJ2-2	CASSPGNTGELFF	TGCGCCAGCAGCCCGGGGAACACCGGGGAGCTGTTTTTT
TRBV12-3/TRBV12-4	.	many	TRBJ1-1	CASSLWGLGDTEAFF	TGTGCCAGCAGTTTATGGGGACTTGGGGACACTGAAGCTTTCTTT
TRBV2	.	many	TRBJ2-5	CASSGREQETQYF	TGTGCCAGCAGTGGCAGGGAACAGGAGACCCAGTACTTC
TRBV12-3/TRBV12-4	TRBD1	many	TRBJ1-6	CASKYRGQISNSPLHF	TGTGCCAGCAAATACAGGGGCCAGATCTCTAATTCACCCCTCCACTTT
TRBV11-3	.	many	TRBJ2-7	CASSLVGSCDVQYF	TGTGCCAGCAGCTTAGTTGGTAGCTGTGACGTGCAGTACTTC
TRBV10-3	.	many	TRBJ1-5	CAIRPGDSNQPQHF	TGTGCCATCAGACCCGGGGACAGCAATCAGCCCCAGCATTTT
TRBV6-5	.	.	TRBJ2-7	CASSSPSTRTNYEQYF	TGTGCCAGCAGTTCTCCGTCGACACGGACGAACTACGAGCAGTACTTC
TRBV20-1	.	many	TRBJ1-6	CSASSPGMGSPLHF	TGCAGTGCTAGTTCCCCCGGGATGGGTTCACCCCTCCACTTT
TRBV15	TRBD1	many	TRBJ1-5	CATNTDRVNQPQHF	TGTGCCACCAACACGGACAGGGTCAATCAGCCCCAGCATTTT
TRBV12-3/TRBV12-4	TRBD1	many	TRBJ2-5	CASKKREQGDQYF	TGTGCCAGCAAGAAAAGGGAACAGGGGGACCAGTACTTC
TRBV11-1	TRBD2	many	TRBJ2-2	CASSSRTSGRAGELFF	TGTGCCAGCAGCTCCAGGACTAGCGGGAGAGCCGGGGAGCTGTTTTTT
TRBV5-1	.	few	TRBJ2-5	CASSLEWGGQETQYF	TGCGCCAGCAGCTTGGAATGGGGGGGGCAGGAGACCCAGTACTTC
TRBV7-6	.	many	TRBJ1-6	CASSAGSFNSPLHF	TGTGCCAGCAGCGCCGGGTCCTTTAATTCACCCCTCCACTTT
TRBV13	.	many	TRBJ1-5	CASSLGNPANQPQHF	TGTGCCAGCAGCTTAGGGAACCCGGCAAATCAGCCCCAGCATTTT
TRBV15	TRBD1	many	TRBJ1-5	CATSTRDRPGQPQHF	TGTGCCACCAGCACACGGGACAGGCCGGGTCAGCCCCAGCATTTT
TRBV5-1	TRBD2	many	TRBJ2-2	CASSSPSGRASGELFF	TGCGCCAGCAGCTCCCCTAGCGGGAGGGCTAGCGGGGAGCTGTTTTTT
TRBV20-1	.	.	TRBJ1-5	CSASRRNQPQHF	TGCAGTGCTAGTCGGCGTAATCAGCCCCAGCATTTT
TRBV20-1	TRBD1	many	TRBJ1-2	CSARVGRGRGYGYTF	TGCAGTGCTAGGGTCGGGAGGGGGCGCGGCTATGGCTACACCTTC
TRBV2	.	many	TRBJ2-5	CASSEEVAETQYF	TGTGCCAGCAGTGAAGAGGTTGCGGAGACCCAGTACTTC
TRBV3-1	.	many	TRBJ1-1	CASSQATFNGDTEAFF	TGTGCCAGCAGCCAAGCTACCTTCAACGGGGACACTGAAGCTTTCTTT